The rows below give T cell receptor beta chains drawn from one sample of a study of T cell responses to AZD1222 COVID-19 vaccine. Measured with immunoSEQ multiplex PCR; TCRdb has only the in-frame clones, and not every one. Of about 85,000 clones in the sample, 75% to 90% were seen once. This sample comprised peripheral blood, obtained on day 0 of AZD1222 vaccination. The receptors originated from an adult in good health. Each CDR3 is given with its conserved first and last residue. A D gene is named only where the DNA matches it firmly. Size is omitted from some rows. Given values are once, few, many or a class for expanded clones.

v_call	j_call	clone_size	d_call	cdr3_aa	cdr3_nt
TRBV6-6	TRBJ2-7	once	NA	CASSPLFDRGSSGSTEGEQYF	TGTGCCAGCAGCCCCCTCTTCGACAGGGGTAGTAGCGGGAGTACTGAGGGCGAGCAGTACTTC
TRBV5-1	TRBJ2-2	NA	NA	CASSFPTLSDTSNTGELFF	TGCGCCAGCAGCTTCCCAACCCTATCAGACACTTCGAACACCGGGGAGCTGTTTTTT
TRBV29-1	TRBJ2-7	NA	NA	CSGAVAYEQYF	TGCAGCGGTGCGGTCGCATACGAGCAGTACTTC
TRBV4-1	TRBJ1-2	NA	TRBD1	CASSQDSRADRAKGYTF	TGCGCCAGCAGCCAAGATAGCCGGGCGGACAGGGCGAAGGGCTACACCTTC
TRBV11-3	TRBJ2-1	NA	TRBD2	CASSPGLAGGYEQFF	TGTGCCAGCAGCCCCGGACTAGCAGGAGGTTATGAGCAGTTCTTC
TRBV4-1	TRBJ2-7	few	TRBD2	CASSQGPSGGYEQYF	TGCGCCAGCAGCCAAGGGCCTAGCGGAGGATACGAGCAGTACTTC
TRBV5-4	TRBJ2-7	NA	NA	CASSRGTTYEQYF	TGTGCCAGCAGCCGAGGGACGACCTACGAGCAGTACTTC
TRBV3-1/TRBV3-2	TRBJ1-1	NA	TRBD1	CASRPDRGGPMNTEAFF	TGTGCCAGCAGACCCGACAGGGGCGGGCCAATGAACACTGAAGCTTTCTTT
TRBV10-3	TRBJ2-1	NA	NA	CAISGGNSYNEQFF	TGTGCCATCAGTGGGGGAAACTCCTACAATGAGCAGTTCTTC
TRBV24-1	TRBJ2-2	NA	TRBD2	CATQGGPRYTGELFF	TGTGCCACCCAGGGAGGGCCTCGTTACACCGGGGAGCTGTTTTTT
TRBV5-1	TRBJ2-5	NA	TRBD1	CASRTGMEETQYF	TGCGCCAGCAGGACAGGGATGGAGGAGACCCAGTACTTC
TRBV4-1	TRBJ1-1	once	NA	CASSQASTGNTEAFF	TGCGCCAGCAGCCAAGCTTCGACAGGGAACACTGAAGCTTTCTTT
TRBV12-3/TRBV12-4	TRBJ1-1	NA	NA	CASSFQGDTEAFF	TGTGCCAGCAGTTTTCAGGGAGACACTGAAGCTTTCTTT
TRBV6-1	TRBJ1-2	few	TRBD1	CASSEGQGGASGYTF	TGTGCCAGCAGTGAAGGACAGGGGGGAGCTAGTGGCTACACCTTC
TRBV5-1	TRBJ1-4	NA	NA	CASSLPGFNEKLFF	TGCGCCAGCAGCTTGCCCGGGTTTAATGAAAAACTGTTTTTT
TRBV5-6	TRBJ1-2	NA	NA	CASSVPGGSYGYTF	TGTGCCAGCAGCGTCCCGGGGGGGAGCTATGGCTACACCTTC
TRBV4-1	TRBJ1-4	few	NA	CASSQGTKATNEKLFF	TGCGCCAGCAGCCAAGGGACAAAAGCAACTAATGAAAAACTGTTTTTT
TRBV28	TRBJ1-5	NA	NA	CASSPPLGDQPQHF	TGTGCCAGCAGCCCACCTTTGGGGGATCAGCCCCAGCATTTT
TRBV3-1/TRBV3-2	TRBJ1-5	NA	NA	CASSQSNQPQHF	TGTGCCAGCAGCCAAAGCAATCAGCCCCAGCATTTT
TRBV19	TRBJ2-7	NA	TRBD1	CASSESGTGPFWYEQYF	TGTGCCAGTAGTGAATCCGGGACAGGGCCCTTTTGGTACGAGCAGTACTTC
TRBV30	TRBJ1-5	NA	NA	CASSGHPNQPQHF	TGTGCCTCCTCTGGACACCCCAATCAGCCCCAGCATTTT
TRBV18	TRBJ2-3	NA	NA	CASSPRDTQYF	TGTGCCAGCTCACCACGAGATACGCAGTATTTT
TRBV19	TRBJ2-1	NA	NA	CASSIGQNNEQFF	TGTGCCAGTAGTATAGGCCAAAACAATGAGCAGTTCTTC
TRBV7-9	TRBJ1-5	NA	NA	CASKGPQVYSNQPQHF	TGTGCCAGCAAGGGACCCCAGGTTTATAGCAATCAGCCCCAGCATTTT
TRBV4-1	TRBJ2-7	NA	TRBD1	CASSQNVGQGFNEQYF	TGCGCCAGCAGCCAGAACGTGGGACAGGGTTTCAACGAGCAGTACTTC
TRBV7-7	TRBJ2-5	NA	NA	CASSLGRTAQETQYF	TGTGCTAGCAGCTTAGGCCGGACAGCCCAAGAGACCCAGTACTTC
TRBV7-9	TRBJ2-1	NA	TRBD2	CAGGSSGSSYNEQFF	TGTGCCGGCGGGTCTAGCGGGAGCTCCTACAATGAGCAGTTCTTC
TRBV19	TRBJ1-2	NA	NA	CASSIGWQGKSYGYTF	TGTGCCAGTAGTATCGGGTGGCAGGGGAAGAGCTATGGCTACACCTTC
TRBV7-9	TRBJ2-2	NA	NA	CAAHRWEHTGELFF	TGTGCAGCCCACCGGTGGGAGCACACCGGGGAGCTGTTTTTT
TRBV29-1	TRBJ2-5	NA	TRBD2	CSVGRAGGKGETQYF	TGCAGCGTTGGAAGGGCGGGAGGAAAGGGTGAGACCCAGTACTTC
TRBV7-8	TRBJ2-3	NA	TRBD2	CASSSTLPGLAESTDTQYF	TGTGCCAGCAGCTCCACACTACCGGGACTAGCGGAGAGCACAGATACGCAGTATTTT
TRBV7-9	TRBJ1-2	NA	TRBD1	CASSEGGTGGRGYTF	TGTGCCAGCAGCGAAGGGGGCACAGGGGGCAGGGGCTACACCTTC